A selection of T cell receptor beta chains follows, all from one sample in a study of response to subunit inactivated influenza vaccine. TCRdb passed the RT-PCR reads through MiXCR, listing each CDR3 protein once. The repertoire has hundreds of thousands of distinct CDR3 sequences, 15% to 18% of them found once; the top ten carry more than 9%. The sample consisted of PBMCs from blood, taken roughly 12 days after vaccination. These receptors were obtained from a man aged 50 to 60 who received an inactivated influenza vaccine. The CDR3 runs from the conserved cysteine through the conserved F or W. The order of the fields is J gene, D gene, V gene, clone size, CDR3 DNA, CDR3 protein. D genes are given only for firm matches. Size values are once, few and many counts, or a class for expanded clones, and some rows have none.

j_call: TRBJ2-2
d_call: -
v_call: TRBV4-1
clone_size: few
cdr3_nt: TGCGCCAGCAGCCAAGGATCAGGGTATGGGTCCACCGGGGAGCTGTTTTTT
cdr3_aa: CASSQGSGYGSTGELFF

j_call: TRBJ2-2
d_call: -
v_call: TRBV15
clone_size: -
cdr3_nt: TGTGCCACCAGCACAGGGGCCACGAACACCGGGGAGCTGTTTTTT
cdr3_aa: CATSTGATNTGELFF

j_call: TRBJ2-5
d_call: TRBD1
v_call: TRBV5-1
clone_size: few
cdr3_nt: TGCGCCAGCAGCTTCAACTATGGGACAGGACAAGAGACCCAGTACTTC
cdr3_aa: CASSFNYGTGQETQYF

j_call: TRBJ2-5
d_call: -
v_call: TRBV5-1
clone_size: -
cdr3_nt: TGCGCCAGCAGACCTGGGGGACGGCAAGAGACCCAGTACTTC
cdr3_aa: CASRPGGRQETQYF

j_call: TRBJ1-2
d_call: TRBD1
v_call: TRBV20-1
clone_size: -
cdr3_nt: TGCAGTGCTTCATCCGGGACAGGGGCTCTTGGCTATGGCTACACCTTC
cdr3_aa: CSASSGTGALGYGYTF

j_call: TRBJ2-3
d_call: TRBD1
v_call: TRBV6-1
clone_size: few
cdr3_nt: TGTGCCAGCCGGGACAGGGGGCGCTCAGATACGCAGTATTTT
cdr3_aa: CASRDRGRSDTQYF

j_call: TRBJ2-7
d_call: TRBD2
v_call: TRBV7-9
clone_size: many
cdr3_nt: TGTGCCAGCAGCCCCCCAGGACTAGCGGGAGTAGAGCAGTACTTC
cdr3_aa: CASSPPGLAGVEQYF

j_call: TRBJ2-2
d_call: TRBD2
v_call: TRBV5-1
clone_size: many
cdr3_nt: TGCGCCAGCAGCAAAAGGTCCCTAGCGGGAGCCGGGGAGCTGTTTTTT
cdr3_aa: CASSKRSLAGAGELFF

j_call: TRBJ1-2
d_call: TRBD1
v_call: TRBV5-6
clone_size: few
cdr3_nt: TGTGCCAGCAGCTTCAGGGGGCGGAACTATGGCTACACCTTC
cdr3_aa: CASSFRGRNYGYTF

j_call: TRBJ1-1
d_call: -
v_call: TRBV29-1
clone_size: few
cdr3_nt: TGCAGCGTTGATGGGGGAGGCACCACTGAAGCTTTCTTT
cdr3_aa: CSVDGGGTTEAFF

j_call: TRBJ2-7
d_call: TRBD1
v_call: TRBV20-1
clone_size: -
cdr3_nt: TGCAGTGCTAGTAGGTGGCAGGGGGCTATTTACGAGCAGTACTTC
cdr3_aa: CSASRWQGAIYEQYF

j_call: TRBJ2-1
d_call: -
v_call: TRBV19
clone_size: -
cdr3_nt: TGTGCCCCAGTTCCACCCAGGGCTTTCAATGAGCAGTTCTTC
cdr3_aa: CAPVPPRAFNEQFF

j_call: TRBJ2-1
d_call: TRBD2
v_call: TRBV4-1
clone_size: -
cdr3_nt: TGCGCCAGCAGCCGCGGGGGTTCCCACTACAATGAGCAGTTCTTC
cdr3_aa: CASSRGGSHYNEQFF

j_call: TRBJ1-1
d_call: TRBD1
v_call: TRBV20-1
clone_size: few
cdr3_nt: TGCAGTGCCTCTACCAGGGGGGGATTTACAGCTGAAGCTTTCTTT
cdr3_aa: CSASTRGGFTAEAFF

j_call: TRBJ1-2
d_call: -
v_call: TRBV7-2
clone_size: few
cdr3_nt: TGTGCCAGCAGCTTCCCCCAGGGAGCTAACTATGGCTACACCTTC
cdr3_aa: CASSFPQGANYGYTF

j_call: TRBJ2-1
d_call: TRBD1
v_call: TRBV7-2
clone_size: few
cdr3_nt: TGTGCCAGTACGCTGGGGGACAGTTACAATGAGCAGTTCTTC
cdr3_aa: CASTLGDSYNEQFF

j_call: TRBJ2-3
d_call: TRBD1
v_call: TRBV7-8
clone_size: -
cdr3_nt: TGTGCCAGCGTCGGACAGGGGCGCAGAAATACGCAGTATTTT
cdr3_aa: CASVGQGRRNTQYF

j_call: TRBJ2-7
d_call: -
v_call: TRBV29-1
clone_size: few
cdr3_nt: TGCAGCGTCGGGCCTATTCTGGGTGGAAACGAGCAGTACTTC
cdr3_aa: CSVGPILGGNEQYF

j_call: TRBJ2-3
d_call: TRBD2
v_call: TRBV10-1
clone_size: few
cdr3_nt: TGCGCCAGCAGTGAGTTCAAGCGGGGGCGCACAGATACGCAGTATTTT
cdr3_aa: CASSEFKRGRTDTQYF

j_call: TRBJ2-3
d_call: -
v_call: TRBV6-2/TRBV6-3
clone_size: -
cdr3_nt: TGTGCCAGCAGTTACGGCGCCTACACAGATACGCAGTATTTT
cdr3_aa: CASSYGAYTDTQYF

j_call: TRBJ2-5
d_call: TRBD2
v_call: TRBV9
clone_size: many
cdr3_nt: TGTGCCAGCAGCGGGGGACTATTATTCGAGACCCAGTACTTC
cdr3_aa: CASSGGLLFETQYF

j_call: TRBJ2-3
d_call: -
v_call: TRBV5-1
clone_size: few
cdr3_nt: TGCGCCAGCAGCTTCGGCAGATTCCTAGATACGCAGTATTTT
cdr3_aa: CASSFGRFLDTQYF

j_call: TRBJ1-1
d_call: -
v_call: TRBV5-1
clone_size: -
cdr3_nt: TGCGCCAGCAGCTTGGATGGGGTGGCGAACACTGAAGCTTTCTTT
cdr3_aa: CASSLDGVANTEAFF

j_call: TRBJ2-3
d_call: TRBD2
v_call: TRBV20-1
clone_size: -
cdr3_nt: TGCAGTGCCCCGGCCGTAGCGGGAGCAGATACGCAGTATTTT
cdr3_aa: CSAPAVAGADTQYF

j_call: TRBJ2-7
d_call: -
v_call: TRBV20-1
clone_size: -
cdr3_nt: TGCAGTGCTAGAGCTACAGTTAGCGTATACGAGCAGTACTTC
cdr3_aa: CSARATVSVYEQYF

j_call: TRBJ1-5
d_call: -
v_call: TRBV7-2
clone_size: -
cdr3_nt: TGTGCCAGCAGCCGACCCCCGGGCAGGACGCAGCATTTT
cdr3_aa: CASSRPPGRTQHF

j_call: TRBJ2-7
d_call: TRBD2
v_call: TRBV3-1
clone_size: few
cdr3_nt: TGTGCCAGCAGCCAAGATGCCGGGGGGTACGAGCAGTACTTC
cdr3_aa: CASSQDAGGYEQYF

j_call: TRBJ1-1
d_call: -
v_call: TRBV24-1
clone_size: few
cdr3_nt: TGTGCCACCAGTGCTGCAGCAGGGTTCGACACTGAAGCTTTCTTT
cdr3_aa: CATSAAAGFDTEAFF

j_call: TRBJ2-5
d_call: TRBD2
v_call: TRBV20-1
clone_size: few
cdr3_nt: TGCAGTGCTAGAATTGGACTAGCGCGGGAGACCCAGTACTTC
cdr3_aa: CSARIGLARETQYF

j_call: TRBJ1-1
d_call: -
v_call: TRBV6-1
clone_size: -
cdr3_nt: TGTGCCAGCAGTGAAATAGGGAACACTGAAGCTTTCTTT
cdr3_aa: CASSEIGNTEAFF

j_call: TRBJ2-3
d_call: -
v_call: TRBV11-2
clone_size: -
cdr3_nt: TGTGCCAGCAGCTTAGTTCCGGGGCGGGACCCCGGGGCCGGCACAGATACGCAGTATTTT
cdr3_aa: CASSLVPGRDPGAGTDTQYF

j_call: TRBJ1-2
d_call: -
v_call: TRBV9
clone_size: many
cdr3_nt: TGTGCCAGCAGCGTTGGCCCGAAGGGTGGCTACACCTTC
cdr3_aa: CASSVGPKGGYTF

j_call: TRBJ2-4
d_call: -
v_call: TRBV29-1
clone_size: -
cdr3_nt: TGCAGCGTTGAAGACCGGGGCATTTCAAACATTCAGTACTTC
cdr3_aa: CSVEDRGISNIQYF

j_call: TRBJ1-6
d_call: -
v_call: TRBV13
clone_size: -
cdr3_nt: TGTGCCAGCAGCTTAAACTTTGGGCCGAAGATCCACTTT
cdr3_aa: CASSLNFGPKIHF

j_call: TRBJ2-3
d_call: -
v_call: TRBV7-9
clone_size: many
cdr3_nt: TGTGCCAGCAGCCGTGGGAACTGGGATACGCAGTATTTT
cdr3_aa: CASSRGNWDTQYF

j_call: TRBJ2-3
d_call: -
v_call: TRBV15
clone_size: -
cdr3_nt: TGTGCCACCAGCACCCTATCAGGGTGGGACACAGATACGCAGTATTTT
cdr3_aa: CATSTLSGWDTDTQYF

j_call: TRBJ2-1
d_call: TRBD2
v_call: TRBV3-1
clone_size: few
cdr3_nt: TGTGCCAGCAGCCATGGCGTTGGGCGGGAGGGCCGTCGGCAGTTCTTC
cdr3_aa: CASSHGVGREGRRQFF

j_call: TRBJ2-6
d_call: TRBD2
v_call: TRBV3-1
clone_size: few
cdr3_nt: TGTGCCAGCAGCCGCCTCGGGACTAGCTCATCCGGGGCCAACGTCCTGACTTTC
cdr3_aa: CASSRLGTSSSGANVLTF

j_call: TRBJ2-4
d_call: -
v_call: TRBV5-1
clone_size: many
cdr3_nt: TGCGCCAGCAGCTTTGGGGGCCTTACTACCAAAAACATTCAGTACTTC
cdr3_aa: CASSFGGLTTKNIQYF

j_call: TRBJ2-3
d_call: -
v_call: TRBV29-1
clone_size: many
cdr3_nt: TGCAGCGTTGACGGGACTCAGGGGGCAGATACGCAGTATTTT
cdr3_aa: CSVDGTQGADTQYF

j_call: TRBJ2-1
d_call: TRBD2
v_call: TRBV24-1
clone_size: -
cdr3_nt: TGTGCCACCAGTGTCGGGGGGGCCGGGTACAATGAGCAGTTCTTC
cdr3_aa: CATSVGGAGYNEQFF

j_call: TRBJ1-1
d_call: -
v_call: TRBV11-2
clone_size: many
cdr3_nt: TGTGCCAGCAGGCTCGAACAGAACACTGAAGCTTTCTTT
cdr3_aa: CASRLEQNTEAFF

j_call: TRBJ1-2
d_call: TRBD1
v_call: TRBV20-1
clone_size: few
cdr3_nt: TGCAGTGCTGAGGGGGCAGAAGGAGCTGACACCTTC
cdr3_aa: CSAEGAEGADTF

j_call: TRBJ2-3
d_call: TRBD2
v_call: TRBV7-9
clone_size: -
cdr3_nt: TGTGCCAGCAGCTTAGAGGAATTAGGTAGCGGGGAGGATACGCAGTATTTT
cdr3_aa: CASSLEELGSGEDTQYF

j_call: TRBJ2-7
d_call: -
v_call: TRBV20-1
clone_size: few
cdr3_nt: TGCAGTGCTTGGCGGGGACTCGAATACGAGCAGTACTTC
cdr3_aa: CSAWRGLEYEQYF

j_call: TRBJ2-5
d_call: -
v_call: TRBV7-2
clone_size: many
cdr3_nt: TGTGCCAGCAGCTTAGTTGGGGGGCGCGAGGAGACCCAGTACTTC
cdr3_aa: CASSLVGGREETQYF

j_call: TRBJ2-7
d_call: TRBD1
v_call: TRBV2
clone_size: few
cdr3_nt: TGTGCCAGCAGGAGGGACAGGGGGCCCTACGAGCAGTACTTC
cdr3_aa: CASRRDRGPYEQYF

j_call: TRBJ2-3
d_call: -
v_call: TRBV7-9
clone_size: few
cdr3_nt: TGTGCCAGCAGCTTAGGAGGGGGGGCCCCAGATACGCAGTATTTT
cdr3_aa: CASSLGGGAPDTQYF

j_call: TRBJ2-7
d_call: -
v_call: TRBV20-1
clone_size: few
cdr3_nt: TGCAGTGCTAGAGACCGACAGGACGCACCTCCCTACGAGCAGTACTTC
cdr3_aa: CSARDRQDAPPYEQYF

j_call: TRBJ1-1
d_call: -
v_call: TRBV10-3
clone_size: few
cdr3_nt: TGTGCCATCAGTGAAAGGGACACTGAAGCTTTCTTT
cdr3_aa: CAISERDTEAFF

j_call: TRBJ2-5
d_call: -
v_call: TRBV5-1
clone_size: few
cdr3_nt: TGCGCCAGCAGCTTGATGGGCAGGGGAGGAAGAGAGACCCAGTACTTC
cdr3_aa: CASSLMGRGGRETQYF